This record concerns one T cell receptor beta chain sequence. The data belong to a study of T cell clonotyping in hematopoietic cell transplantation. TCRdb's copy holds only in-frame clones and misses some; the assay was immunoSEQ multiplex PCR. The table shows 4,900 or so clones, with around 81% occurring only once. V was clipped by 4 bases and J by 2 bases, with 17 bases between them. The CDR3 runs to 17 residues. Germline values: CDR1 LNHDA, CDR2 SQIVND (reference sequence). Recipients were bled about 28 days pretransplant and at posttransplant days 30, 100, 180. The origin of this receptor is a male patient aged 60-69 years who had an allogeneic stem cell transplant, so T cells may come from the graft donor. Some clones in this sample may be carry-over from other donors' samples. The chain has TRBV19 and TRBJ2-2; D not resolved. This specimen consisted of peripheral blood mononuclear cells, obtained 100 days after allogeneic stem cell transplant. DNA for the CDR3: TGTGCCAGTAGTAAGGGCTCTCTAGATTCCAACACCGGGGAGCTGTTTTTT. This sequence encodes CASSKGSLDSNTGELFF. The complete variable domain, with remaining parts taken from reference TRBV19 and TRBJ2-2, reads DGGITQSPKYLFRKEGQNVTLSCEQNLNHDAMYWYRQDPGQGLRLIYYSQIVNDFQKGDIAEGYSVSREKKESFPLTVTSAQKNPTAFYLCASSKGSLDSNTGELFFGEGSRLTVL.